This TCR beta chain was captured by sequencing in a study of blood T cell repertoires in COVID-19. With 3 bases clipped from V and 7 bases from J, the junction kept 5 bases outside the gene matches. CDR3 length: 14 amino acids. Germline loops: CDR1 LNHDA, CDR2 SQIVND (reference sequence). Sequencing was performed with immunoSEQ multiplex PCR; in TCRdb, only in-frame clones are kept and a portion is missing. The top ten clones hold about 2.9% of a sample with about 130,000 clones, roughly 83% of them seen once. Sequencing was performed on peripheral blood. This chain joins TRBV19 and TRBJ2-1; 8 nucleotides line up with TRBD1. The clonotype originates from a woman older than 75 with acute or convalescent COVID-19. The CDR3 spells CASSIGTGGNEQFF. The DNA for the CDR3 is TGTGCCAGTAGTATTGGGACAGGCGGGAATGAGCAGTTCTTC.